A single sample is the source of the 6 T cell receptor beta chains below, sequenced in a study of chemoradiotherapy in HPV16-positive cancers (dated by TCRdb to between 2021 and 2024). The library was generated by the immunoSEQ multiplex PCR assay. TCRdb limited this immuneACCESS table to in-frame rearrangements with V and J called. A share of clones is missing; checked studies link under half to unresolved V genes, and the rest is unexplained. The sample includes around 380 clones, with roughly four fifths observed a single time. About 9.4% of the sample belongs to the ten largest clones. The sequences come from tumor tissue, collected from a patient who underwent chemoradiotherapy. The receptors were gathered from a human donor with HPV-associated anogenital cancer.

This chain connects TRBV7-3 to TRBJ2-2, with D perhaps TRBD1 or TRBD2 (5 bases each). Germline V CDR1 and CDR2: SGHTA, FQGTGA. The CDR3 is made up of 13 amino acids. Trimming left V 5 bases short and J 5 bases short, with 9 bases between. The CDR3 is CASSPGTTGELFF. CDR3 nucleotide sequence: TGTGCCAGCAGCCCCGGGACGACCGGGGAGCTGTTTTTT.

This sequence joins TRBV4-2 and TRBJ1-1; 10 bases match TRBD1. This CDR3 comprises 16 residues. The V gene end was trimmed by 4 bases and the J gene end by 7 bases; junction bases not matched to a gene: 12. The germline V gene has CDR1 LGHNA and CDR2 YNFKEQ. The CDR3 region is CASSRGQGEGYVEAFF. In nucleotides, the CDR3 is TGTGCCAGCAGCCGAGGACAGGGGGAGGGATATGTTGAAGCTTTCTTT.

The chain combines TRBV5-6 with TRBJ2-3; the match to TRBD2 covers 9 bases. The CDR3 is 15 residues long. CDR1 and CDR2 from the germline V gene are SGHDT and YYEEEE. Losses at the gene ends were 5 bases for V and 2 bases for J; bases not matched to a gene: 6. CDR3 bases: TGTGCCAGCAGGGACCTAGCGGGGTTCACAGATACGCAGTATTTT. It translates to CASRDLAGFTDTQYF. The whole variable domain, filled in from reference TRBV5-6 and TRBJ2-3, reads DAGVTQSPTHLIKTRGQQVTLRCSPKSGHDTVSWYQQALGQGPQFIFQYYEEEERQRGNFPDRFSGHQFPNYSSELNVNALLLGDSALYLCASRDLAGFTDTQYFGPGTRLTVL.

This chain links TRBV19 with TRBJ2-5, with D possibly TRBD1 on 6 matching bases. From germline, CDR1 is LNHDA and CDR2 SQIVND (reference sequence). The CDR3 is 15 amino acids. The germline V and J ends were trimmed by 7 bases and 4 bases, with 19 bases remaining between them. CDR3 nucleotides: TGTGCCAGTACTACAGGGTTAGGGCCCGCAGAGACCCAGTACTTC. Protein product: CASTTGLGPAETQYF.

A few counts support this clone. The chain couples TRBV4-1 to TRBJ2-7; the match to TRBD2 covers 8 bases. After removal of 3 bases from V and 0 bases from J, the junction contained 7 bases not matched to a gene. CDR1 is MGHRA and CDR2 is YSYEKL in the germline V gene. CDR3 length equals 16 residues. The CDR3 region is CASSQFSGSPSYEQYF. The CDR3 coding sequence is TGCGCCAGCAGCCAGTTCAGCGGGAGCCCCTCCTACGAGCAGTACTTC.

The V and J genes are TRBV7-8 and TRBJ1-1; no firm D call. This CDR3 comprises 13 residues. The germline V and J ends were trimmed by 1 base and 4 bases, with 7 bases remaining between them. Germline V gene data show CDR1 as SGHVS and CDR2 as FQNEAQ. The CDR3 region is CASSLGGPTEAFF. CDR3 coding DNA: TGTGCCAGCAGCTTAGGAGGGCCCACTGAAGCTTTCTTT.